This T cell receptor (beta chain) was captured in a study of regulatory T cells in long-lasting Graves disease. Study-level points and caveats: What was studied was peripheral blood only, and not thyroid tissue.

The CDR3 is 15 amino acids. Germline values: CDR1 KGHDR, CDR2 SFDVKD. Trimming removed 6 bases from V and 8 bases from J; junction bases left unmatched: 7. Indicated time point: newly diagnosed GD, antithyroid drugs for less than 3 months. PBMC-derived RNA was used for the TCR library. Into tubes containing EDTA, 8 to 9.5 milliliters of peripheral blood were drawn. Worth noting for this clonotype: Its cognate antigen is unknown.

Investigators prepared the TCR beta libraries by applying iRepertoire HTBI primers and Arm-PCR of CDR3 regions. TCRdb itself ran the multiplex PCR reads through MiXCR, one entry per CDR3 protein. The table shows approximately 400,000 distinct CDR3 sequences, with just under 15% occurring only once. These data were likewise used in another study, on T cells in Graves' hyperthyroidism and ophthalmopathy. As that report states: Patients were excluded for uncontrolled infection, other autoimmune disease, pregnancy or lactation. During a first-round RT-PCR of the TCR CDR3, the HTBI primer set was used.

The sequence derives from a woman in her twenties or thirties with Graves disease. V and J are TRBV24-1 and TRBJ2-1; TRBD1 agrees at 12 bases. The source material was peripheral blood mononuclear cells (PBMCs), sampled at new diagnosis, from a patient treated with antithyroid drugs. Here the CDR3 DNA reads TGTGCCACCAGTTCCTCGGGACAGGGGGCAGATGAGCAGTTCTTC. Its translation is CATSSSGQGADEQFF.